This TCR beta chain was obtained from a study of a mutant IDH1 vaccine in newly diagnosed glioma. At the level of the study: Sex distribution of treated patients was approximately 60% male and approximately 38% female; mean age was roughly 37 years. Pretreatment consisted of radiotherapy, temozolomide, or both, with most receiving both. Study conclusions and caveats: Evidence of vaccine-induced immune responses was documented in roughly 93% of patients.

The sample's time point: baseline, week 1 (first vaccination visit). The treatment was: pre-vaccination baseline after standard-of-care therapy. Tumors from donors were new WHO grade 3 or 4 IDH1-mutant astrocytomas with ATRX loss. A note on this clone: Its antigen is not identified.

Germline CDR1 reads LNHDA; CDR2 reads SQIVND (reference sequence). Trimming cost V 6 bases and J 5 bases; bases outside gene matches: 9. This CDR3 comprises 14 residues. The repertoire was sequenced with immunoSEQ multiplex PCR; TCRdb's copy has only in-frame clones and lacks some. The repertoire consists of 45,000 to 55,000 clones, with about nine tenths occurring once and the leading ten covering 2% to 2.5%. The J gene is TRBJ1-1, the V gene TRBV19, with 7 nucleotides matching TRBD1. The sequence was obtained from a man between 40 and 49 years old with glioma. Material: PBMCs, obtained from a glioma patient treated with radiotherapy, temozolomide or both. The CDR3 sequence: CASRPTGEGTEAFF. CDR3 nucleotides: TGTGCCAGTAGACCCACAGGGGAGGGGACTGAAGCTTTCTTT.